This passage covers 32 T cell receptor beta chains from one sample sequenced in a study of control samples from healthy donors and cancer patients. TCRdb's table, derived via immunoSEQ multiplex PCR, lists solely in-frame clones and lacks some. Among fewer than 25,000 clones listed, 83% were seen once. Sequenced: PBMCs. These receptors were obtained from a man aged 60 to 75 with head and neck cancer.

The V and J genes are TRBV9 and TRBJ2-7, with D possibly TRBD2 on 5 matching bases. V lost 0 bases and J lost 7, with 14 bases in between. CDR3 size: 14 residues. The germline CDR1 and CDR2 sequences are SGDLS and YYNGEE. The CDR3 spells CASSVEEGPGEQYF. The CDR3 bases are TGTGCCAGCAGCGTAGAGGAAGGTCCGGGGGAGCAGTACTTC.

The V gene is TRBV4-1, the J gene TRBJ1-6; D perhaps matches TRBD1 (6 bases). There are 15 residues in the CDR3. Germline CDR1 and CDR2: MGHRA and YSYEKL. Trimming took off 3 bases at V and 0 bases at J, with 6 bases between the two ends. For the CDR3, the DNA is TGCGCCAGCAGCCACAGGGGCTCCTATAATTCACCCCTCCACTTT. Protein sequence: CASSHRGSYNSPLHF.

The rearrangement links TRBV7-2 to TRBJ1-5; D uncertain. This CDR3 spans 15 amino acids. Germline-derived CDR1 and CDR2 are SGHTA and FQGNSA. The V and J ends lost 2 bases and 3 bases respectively, with 11 bases between them. The CDR3 is CASSLWGGPNQPQHF. CDR3 bases: TGTGCCAGCAGCTTATGGGGTGGGCCCAATCAGCCCCAGCATTTT.

This chain links TRBV24-1 with TRBJ2-3; 11 positions agree with TRBD2. V gave up 2 bases and J gave up 7 bases; unmatched junction bases: 7. Germline V gene lookup returns CDR1 KGHDR and CDR2 SFDVKD. This CDR3 has 16 amino acids. Written as DNA, the CDR3 is TGTGCCACCAGTGATTCAGTAGCGGGAGGGCTATATACGCAGTATTTT. This translates into CATSDSVAGGLYTQYF.

The chain combines TRBV13 with TRBJ2-5; D gene ambiguous. Trimming removed 2 bases at V and 2 bases at J, with 0 bases between. The germline V gene encodes CDR1 PRHDT and CDR2 FYEKMQ (reference sequence). This CDR3 contains 11 residues. The CDR3 reads CASSLQETQYF. The CDR3 nucleotides are TGTGCCAGCAGCTTACAAGAGACCCAGTACTTC.

The gene calls are TRBV6-4 and TRBJ2-3; no clear D. The CDR3 runs to 15 residues. The V end lost 5 bases, the J end lost 4 bases, and 16 bases lay between the germline ends. Germline CDR1 and CDR2: MRHNA and SNTAGT. The CDR3 bases are TGTGCCAGCAGTATCCTAGGGAAGCCCGCAGATACGCAGTATTTT. Its protein product is CASSILGKPADTQYF.

The chain joins TRBV11-2 to TRBJ1-2, with D possibly being TRBD1 (6 bases). Trimming pared 0 bases from V and 3 bases from J, leaving 11 bases between. This CDR3 region has 15 residues. Germline V gene data show CDR1 as SGHAT and CDR2 as FQNNGV. CDR3 nucleotides: TGTGCCAGCAGCTTAGATGGGGGCGGGGACTATGGCTACACCTTC. As protein: CASSLDGGGDYGYTF. Full variable domain (remainder filled in from reference TRBV11-2 and TRBJ1-2): EAGVAQSPRYKIIEKRQSVAFWCNPISGHATLYWYQQILGQGPKLLIQFQNNGVVDDSQLPKDRFSAERLKGVDSTLKIQPAKLEDSAVYLCASSLDGGGDYGYTFGSGTRLTVV.

The CDR3 here is CASSQGGIDQETQYF. CDR3 DNA sequence: TGTGCCAGCAGCCAAGGAGGGATAGACCAAGAGACCCAGTACTTC. The chain combines TRBV14 with TRBJ2-5, with TRBD2 as a possible D gene (5 bases). CDR1 and CDR2 from the germline V gene are SGHDN and FVKESK. This CDR3 spans 15 amino acids. Trimming removed 1 base from V and 0 bases from J, with 9 bases in between.

The rearrangement joins TRBV5-4 to TRBJ1-3, with 7 bases identical to TRBD1. Germline CDR1 and CDR2: SGHNT and YYREEE (reference sequence). This CDR3 comprises 15 residues. V was pared by 4 bases and J by 3 bases, with 7 bases of the junction left unmatched. CDR3 sequence reads: CASSMGRGLGNTIYF. CDR3 DNA: TGTGCCAGCAGCATGGGGAGGGGGCTTGGAAACACCATATATTTT.

The chain combines TRBV24-1 with TRBJ1-5; the D is unclear. CDR1 and CDR2 from the germline V gene are KGHDR and SFDVKD. The CDR3 totals 14 residues. V gave up 6 bases and J gave up 2 bases, with 10 bases separating them. CDR3 loop: CATSTGGGNQPQHF. The CDR3 DNA sequence: TGTGCCACCAGTACTGGAGGCGGCAATCAGCCCCAGCATTTT.

J is TRBJ2-1 and V is TRBV5-1; the D is unclear. CDR1 SGHRS and CDR2 YFSETQ come from the germline V gene. The CDR3 has 12 residues. The ends were cut back, 4 bases at V and 10 bases at J, with 12 bases in the middle. The CDR3 protein is CASSGTLGEQFF. CDR3 sequence (DNA): TGCGCCAGCAGCGGTACTCTGGGGGAGCAGTTCTTC.

This chain links TRBV6-5 with TRBJ1-1, with D unresolved. The CDR3 extends over 13 amino acids. The ends were cut back, 8 bases at V and 0 bases at J, with 10 bases in the middle. Germline CDR1 reads MNHEY; CDR2 reads SVGAGI. The CDR3 sequence: CASAMGMNTEAFF. DNA of the CDR3: TGTGCCAGCGCGATGGGAATGAACACTGAAGCTTTCTTT.

This clone was recorded once. This chain connects TRBV3-1 (or the pseudogene TRBV3-2) to TRBJ2-3; D possibly corresponds to TRBD1 (6 bases). The CDR3 is 12 amino acids. Germline CDR1 and CDR2: LGHDT and YNNKEL (reference sequence). V lost 4 bases and J lost 12, with 14 bases in between. The CDR3 protein is CASSRLAGEQYF. The CDR3 DNA follows: TGTGCCAGCAGCCGGCTTGCAGGGGAACAGTATTTT.

The chain links TRBV7-8 to TRBJ1-3; D not certain. The CDR3 loop spans 18 amino acids. Germline assignment: CDR1 SGHVS and CDR2 FQNEAQ. Trimming took off 0 bases at V and 0 bases at J, with 15 bases between the two ends. CDR3 protein: CASSLAPQRGHSGNTIYF. The CDR3 coding sequence is TGTGCCAGCAGCTTAGCGCCCCAACGCGGTCACTCTGGAAACACCATATATTTT.

V and J are TRBV10-3 and TRBJ1-2; D is possibly TRBD1 (5 bases). The V gene lost 5 bases and the J gene lost 5 bases, with 18 bases spanning the gap. There are 15 residues in the CDR3. Germline CDR1 reads ENHRY; CDR2 reads SYGVKD. The CDR3 loop is CAISPPLREVYGYTF. The DNA of the CDR3 is TGTGCCATCAGTCCCCCGCTCAGGGAAGTGTATGGCTACACCTTC.

The chain carries TRBV24-1 and TRBJ2-7; D call uncertain. Germline CDR1 reads KGHDR; CDR2 reads SFDVKD. The germline V and J ends were trimmed by 4 bases and 5 bases, with 5 bases remaining between them. CDR3 length equals 11 residues. CDR3 in amino acids: CATSDGDEQYF. CDR3 sequence (DNA): TGTGCCACCAGTGACGGAGACGAGCAGTACTTC.

The rearrangement links TRBV6-1 to TRBJ1-2, with D unresolved. Per germline, CDR1 MNHNS and CDR2 SASEGT. Between the trimmed V and J ends, which lost 1 base and 5 bases, there was a span of 11 bases. The length of the CDR3 is 14 residues. In nucleotides, the CDR3 is TGTGCCAGCAGTGAAGGCCCTATGGGATATGGCTACACCTTC. Its translation is CASSEGPMGYGYTF.

In this sample, this clone turned up once. The V gene is TRBV5-4, the J gene TRBJ1-6; TRBD1 matches at 9 bases. Germline trimming cut 2 bases from V and 9 bases from J; bases unmatched to any gene: 6. The germline gives CDR1 SGHNT, CDR2 YYREEE (reference sequence). The CDR3 sequence is 15 residues long. CDR3 sequence reads: CASSLEGTGSSPLHF. In nucleotides, the CDR3 is TGTGCCAGCAGCTTAGAAGGGACAGGGAGTTCACCCCTCCACTTT.

The rearrangement links TRBV5-4 to TRBJ2-7; TRBD2 aligns across 7 bases. This CDR3 region has 16 residues. The V gene's germline CDR1 is SGHNT and CDR2 YYREEE (reference sequence). The J segment lost 2 bases and the V segment lost 5 bases, leaving 13 bases of the junction unmatched. CDR3 nucleotides: TGTGCCAGCAGGTCAATCGGGCGGGAGAAGACCTACGAGCAGTACTTC. This codes for CASRSIGREKTYEQYF. Full variable domain (remainder filled in from reference TRBV5-4 and TRBJ2-7): ETGVTQSPTHLIKTRGQQVTLRCSSQSGHNTVSWYQQALGQGPQFIFQYYREEENGRGNFPPRFSGLQFPNYSSELNVNALELDDSALYLCASRSIGREKTYEQYFGPGTRLTVT.

This clone was counted a few times. V gene TRBV7-2 combines with J gene TRBJ2-7; 14 nucleotides line up with TRBD2. CDR3 length: 18 amino acids. J was trimmed by 2 bases and V by 6 bases; bases with no gene match: 12. Germline V CDR1 and CDR2: SGHTA, FQGNSA. The CDR3 here is CASSTPTSGRAPTYEQYF. Here the CDR3 DNA reads TGTGCCAGCAGTACCCCGACTAGCGGGAGGGCCCCCACCTACGAGCAGTACTTC. Full variable domain (rest looked up from reference TRBV7-2 and TRBJ2-7): GAGVSQSPSNKVTEKGKDVELRCDPISGHTALYWYRQSLGQGLEFLIYFQGNSAPDKSGLPSDRFSAERTGGSVSTLTIQRTQQEDSAVYLCASSTPTSGRAPTYEQYFGPGTRLTVT.

This clone has just a few counts. The chain carries TRBV15 and TRBJ2-7; D not resolved. In germline, CDR1 is LNHNV, CDR2 YYDKDF (reference sequence). CDR3 length: 12 residues. Trimming removed 4 bases at V and 3 bases at J, with 7 bases between. DNA for the CDR3: TGTGCCACCAGCAAAAATTACTACGAGCAGTACTTC. Encoded protein: CATSKNYYEQYF.

The chain uses TRBV24-1 and TRBJ2-2; no clear D gene. This CDR3 is built from 14 residues. Trimming took off 3 bases at V and 6 bases at J, with 10 bases between the two ends. CDR1 and CDR2 (germline): KGHDR, SFDVKD. CDR3 in DNA: TGTGCCACCAGTGATAACCGACCGTCCGGGGAGCTGTTTTTT. It specifies CATSDNRPSGELFF.

This clone was recorded once. This sequence joins TRBV15 and TRBJ1-5, with a possible D match to TRBD1 (6 bases). Looked up from germline, CDR1 is LNHNV and CDR2 is YYDKDF (reference sequence). V gave up 1 base and J gave up 3 bases, with 13 bases separating them. This CDR3 has 16 amino acids. The CDR3 DNA reads TGTGCCACCAGCAGAGTCCCAGGACAGATCAATCAGCCCCAGCATTTT. Translated, it gives CATSRVPGQINQPQHF.

The chain uses TRBV2 and TRBJ2-1; no clear D gene. The CDR3 covers 13 residues. The V gene lost 3 bases and the J gene lost 4 bases, with 7 bases spanning the gap. Germline V gene sequence: CDR1 SNHLY, CDR2 FYNNEI. The CDR3 is CASSEQDYNEQFF. DNA for the CDR3: TGTGCCAGCAGTGAGCAGGATTACAATGAGCAGTTCTTC.

The chain recombines TRBV4-2 with TRBJ1-2, with D possibly matching TRBD1 (5 bases). The V gene lost 1 base and the J gene lost 2 bases, with 11 bases spanning the gap. CDR3 length equals 15 residues. Germline values: CDR1 LGHNA, CDR2 YNFKEQ. The CDR3 region has the DNA TGTGCCAGCAGCCAAGGACAGCAACCGAACTATGGCTACACCTTC. Encoded protein: CASSQGQQPNYGYTF.

The genes are TRBV5-1 and TRBJ2-7, with D possibly being TRBD1 (6 bases). The germline V gene encodes CDR1 SGHRS and CDR2 YFSETQ. Trimming stripped 3 bases from V and 3 bases from J, with 10 bases between. This CDR3 is 13 amino acids long. DNA of the CDR3: TGCGCCAGCAGCTCGACAGGTTACTACGAGCAGTACTTC. Protein: CASSSTGYYEQYF.

The V gene is TRBV11-3, the J gene TRBJ2-1, with D perhaps TRBD1 or TRBD2 (5 bases each). The CDR3 covers 15 residues. V was cut by 5 bases and J by 1 base, with 12 bases left in between. CDR1 and CDR2 (germline): SGHNT, YENEEA. In DNA, the CDR3 is TGTGCCAGCAGCCATGGGGGAGCGTCCTACAATGAGCAGTTCTTC. It codes for CASSHGGASYNEQFF.

V and J are TRBV27 and TRBJ2-5; maybe TRBD1 (5 bases). Germline V gene lookup returns CDR1 MNHEY and CDR2 SMNVEV (reference sequence). This CDR3 contains 14 residues. V gave up 6 bases and J gave up 1 base, with 12 bases separating them. The CDR3 region has the DNA TGTGCCAGCAGCCAGACAGTACTCCAAGAGACCCAGTACTTC. Its protein is CASSQTVLQETQYF.

Only one count was recorded for this clone. This chain joins TRBV3-1 (or the pseudogene TRBV3-2) and TRBJ2-7, with 8 nucleotides matching TRBD1. This CDR3 has 15 amino acids. Germline V gives CDR1 LGHDT, CDR2 YNNKEL (reference sequence). Trimming at V came to 1 base and at J to 2 bases, leaving 4 bases not matched to a gene. CDR3 DNA: TGTGCCAGCAGCCAAGTAGGGACAGGACCCTACGAGCAGTACTTC. Protein product: CASSQVGTGPYEQYF.

This chain connects TRBV28 to TRBJ1-3, with D maybe TRBD1 (6 bases). The CDR3 totals 15 residues. With 1 base removed from V and 1 base from J, the gap between germline ends came to 8 bases. CDR1 and CDR2 from the germline V gene are MDHEN and SYDVKM. CDR3: CASSLSGQSGNTIYF. CDR3 DNA sequence: TGTGCCAGCAGTTTATCGGGACAATCTGGAAACACCATATATTTT.

The chain joins TRBV2 to TRBJ2-2; D is ambiguous. V was shortened by 8 bases and J by 0 bases, with 7 bases between the two germline ends. The CDR3 is 13 amino acids. In germline, CDR1 is SNHLY, CDR2 FYNNEI. The CDR3 spells CASSKANTGELFF. The CDR3 nucleotides are TGTGCCAGCTCTAAGGCGAACACCGGGGAGCTGTTTTTT.

V gene TRBV28 combines with J gene TRBJ2-1, with a possible D match to TRBD1 (6 bases). This CDR3 region has 17 residues. Germline CDR1 MDHEN, CDR2 SYDVKM. V was trimmed by 5 bases and J by 9 bases, leaving 26 bases between them. In DNA form, the CDR3 reads TGTGCCAGCAGTCCCACCGTCGGACAGTCGTCGTTTCCTGAGCAGTTCTTC. Encoded protein: CASSPTVGQSSFPEQFF.